These T cell receptor beta chains were read from a single sample in a study of blood T cell repertoires in COVID-19. Sequenced by immunoSEQ multiplex PCR; TCRdb stores in-frame clones only, minus some. The sample yields some 85,000 clones, roughly 78% seen once. Specimen: peripheral blood. The receptors stem from a woman older than 75 with acute or convalescent COVID-19. CDR3s include the opening cysteine and the closing phenylalanine or tryptophan. The D gene is left open where the match is weak. Some rows have no size entry. The others give once, few or many, or a class for an expanded clone.

D gene,clone size,J gene,V gene,CDR3 protein,CDR3 DNA
.,.,TRBJ2-1,TRBV18,CASSPTSHHSYNEQFF,TGTGCCAGCTCACCAACATCCCATCACAGTTACAATGAGCAGTTCTTC
.,.,TRBJ1-1,TRBV2,CASNAPGHLMNTEAFF,TGTGCCAGCAACGCCCCGGGACACCTCATGAACACTGAAGCTTTCTTT
.,.,TRBJ1-5,TRBV20-1,CSASGAGGGNQPQHF,TGCAGTGCTAGTGGGGCGGGGGGCGGCAATCAGCCCCAGCATTTT
TRBD1,once,TRBJ1-6,TRBV7-3,CASSRLGQGNSPLHF,TGTGCCAGCAGCCGCTTAGGACAGGGTAATTCACCCCTCCACTTT
.,.,TRBJ1-4,TRBV18,CASSPGGGLAGKLFF,TGTGCCAGCTCACCAGGTGGGGGACTTGCGGGAAAACTGTTTTTT
.,.,TRBJ1-3,TRBV7-6,CASSLVPDTSGNTIYF,TGTGCCAGCAGCTTAGTGCCCGACACCTCTGGAAACACCATATATTTT
.,few,TRBJ1-5,TRBV6-5,CASTLGAPNQPQHF,TGTGCCAGCACGTTGGGGGCGCCCAATCAGCCCCAGCATTTT
.,few,TRBJ1-1,TRBV5-1,CASSLAGTPTTEAFF,TGCGCCAGCAGCTTGGCCGGGACTCCTACCACTGAAGCTTTCTTT
TRBD2,.,TRBJ2-1,TRBV27,CASRGMLAGGDEQFF,TGTGCCAGCAGGGGGATGCTAGCGGGAGGGGATGAGCAGTTCTTC
TRBD2,.,TRBJ2-3,TRBV4-2,CASSQEELAGITDTQYF,TGTGCCAGCAGCCAAGAGGAACTAGCGGGGATCACAGATACGCAGTATTTT
TRBD2,.,TRBJ2-1,TRBV15,CATSRELAGASEQFF,TGTGCCACCAGCAGAGAACTAGCGGGAGCGAGTGAGCAGTTCTTC
TRBD1,.,TRBJ1-3,TRBV18,CASSPTGIPSGNTIYF,TGTGCCAGCTCACCGACAGGGATCCCCTCTGGAAACACCATATATTTT
TRBD1,.,TRBJ1-2,TRBV9,CASSVTGSNYGYTF,TGTGCCAGCAGCGTGACAGGGAGTAACTATGGCTACACCTTC
.,.,TRBJ2-7,TRBV20-1,CSVSKTVYEQYF,TGCAGTGTTAGTAAAACGGTTTACGAGCAGTACTTC